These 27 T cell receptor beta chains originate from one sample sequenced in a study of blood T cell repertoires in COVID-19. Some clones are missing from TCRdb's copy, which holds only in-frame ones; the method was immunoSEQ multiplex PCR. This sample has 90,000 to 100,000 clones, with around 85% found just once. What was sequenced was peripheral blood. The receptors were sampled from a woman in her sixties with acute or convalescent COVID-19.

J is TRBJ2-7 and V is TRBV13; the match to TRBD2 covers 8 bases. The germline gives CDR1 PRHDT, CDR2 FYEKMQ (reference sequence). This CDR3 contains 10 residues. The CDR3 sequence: CVSGGYEQYF. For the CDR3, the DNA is TGTGTAAGCGGGGGCTACGAGCAGTACTTC.

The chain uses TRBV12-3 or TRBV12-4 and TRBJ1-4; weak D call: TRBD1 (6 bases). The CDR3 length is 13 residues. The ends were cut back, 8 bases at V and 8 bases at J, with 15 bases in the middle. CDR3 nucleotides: TGTGCCAGCCAAGCTATAACAGGGGAAAAACTGTTTTTT. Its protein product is CASQAITGEKLFF.

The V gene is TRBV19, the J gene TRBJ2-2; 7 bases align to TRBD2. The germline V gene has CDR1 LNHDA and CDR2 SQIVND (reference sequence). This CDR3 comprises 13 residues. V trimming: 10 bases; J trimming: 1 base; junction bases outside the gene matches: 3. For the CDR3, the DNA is TGTGCCACCTGGGGGGGGAACACCGGGGAGCTGTTTTTT. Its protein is CATWGGNTGELFF.

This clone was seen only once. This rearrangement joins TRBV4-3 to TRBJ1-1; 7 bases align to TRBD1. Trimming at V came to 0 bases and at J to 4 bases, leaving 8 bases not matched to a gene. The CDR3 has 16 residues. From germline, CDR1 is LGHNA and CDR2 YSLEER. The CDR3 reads CASSQDTAGGATEAFF. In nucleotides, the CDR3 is TGCGCCAGCAGCCAAGATACAGCAGGGGGTGCCACTGAAGCTTTCTTT.

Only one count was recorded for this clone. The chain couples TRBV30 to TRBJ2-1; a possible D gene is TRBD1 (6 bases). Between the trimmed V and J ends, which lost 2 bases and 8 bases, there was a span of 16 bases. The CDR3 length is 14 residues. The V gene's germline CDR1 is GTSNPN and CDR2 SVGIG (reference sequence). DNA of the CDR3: TGTGCCTGGAGTCCCGACACAGGGAACTATGAGCAGTTCTTC. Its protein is CAWSPDTGNYEQFF.

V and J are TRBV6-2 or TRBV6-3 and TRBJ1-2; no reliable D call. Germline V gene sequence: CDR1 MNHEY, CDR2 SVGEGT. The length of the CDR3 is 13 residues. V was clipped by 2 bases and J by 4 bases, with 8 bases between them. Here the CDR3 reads CASSYPGSYGYTF. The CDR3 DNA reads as TGTGCCAGCAGTTACCCGGGTTCCTATGGCTACACCTTC.

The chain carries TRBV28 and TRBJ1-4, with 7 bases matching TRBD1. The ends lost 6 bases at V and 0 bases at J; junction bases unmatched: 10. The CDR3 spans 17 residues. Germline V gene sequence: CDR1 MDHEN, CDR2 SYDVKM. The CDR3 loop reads CASRRGGQQTTNEKLFF. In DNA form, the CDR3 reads TGTGCCAGCAGGAGAGGGGGCCAACAAACAACTAATGAAAAACTGTTTTTT.

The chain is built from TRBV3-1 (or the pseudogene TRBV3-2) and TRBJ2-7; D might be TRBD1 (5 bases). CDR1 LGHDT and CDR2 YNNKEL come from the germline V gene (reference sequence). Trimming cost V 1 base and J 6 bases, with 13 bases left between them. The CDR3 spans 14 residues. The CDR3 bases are TGTGCCAGCAGCCAAGTCCAGGGAAGGGGCGAGCAGTACTTC. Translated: CASSQVQGRGEQYF.

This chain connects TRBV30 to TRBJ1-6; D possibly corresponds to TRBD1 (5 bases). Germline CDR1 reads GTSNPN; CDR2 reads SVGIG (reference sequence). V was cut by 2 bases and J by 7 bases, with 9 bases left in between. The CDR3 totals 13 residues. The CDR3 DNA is TGTGCCTGGAGTAGGGGCGAAAATTCACCCCTCCACTTT. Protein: CAWSRGENSPLHF. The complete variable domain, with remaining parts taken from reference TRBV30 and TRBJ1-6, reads SQTIHQWPATLVQPVGSPLSLECTVEGTSNPNLYWYRQAAGRGLQLLFYSVGIGQISSEVPQNLSASRPQDRQFILSSKKLLLSDSGFYLCAWSRGENSPLHFGNGTRLTVT.

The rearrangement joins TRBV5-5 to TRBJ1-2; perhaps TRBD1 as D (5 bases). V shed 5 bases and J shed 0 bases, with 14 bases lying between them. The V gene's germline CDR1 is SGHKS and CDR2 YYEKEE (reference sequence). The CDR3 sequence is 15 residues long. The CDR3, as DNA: TGTGCCAGCAGAATACAGGAATTAGCTAACTATGGCTACACCTTC. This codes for CASRIQELANYGYTF.

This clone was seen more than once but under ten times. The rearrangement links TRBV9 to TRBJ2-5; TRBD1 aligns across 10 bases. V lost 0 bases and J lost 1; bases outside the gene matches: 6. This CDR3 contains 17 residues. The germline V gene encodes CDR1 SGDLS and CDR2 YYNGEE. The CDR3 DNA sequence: TGTGCCAGCAGCGTAGCGGTCGGGACAGGGGTCCAAGAGACCCAGTACTTC. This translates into CASSVAVGTGVQETQYF.

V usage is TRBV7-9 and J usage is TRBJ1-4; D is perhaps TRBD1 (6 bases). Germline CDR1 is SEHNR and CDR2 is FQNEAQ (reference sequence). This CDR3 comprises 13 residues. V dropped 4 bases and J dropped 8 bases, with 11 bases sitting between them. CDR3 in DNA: TGTGCCAGCAGCTGGGGGGGGCAAGAAAAACTGTTTTTT. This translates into CASSWGGQEKLFF.

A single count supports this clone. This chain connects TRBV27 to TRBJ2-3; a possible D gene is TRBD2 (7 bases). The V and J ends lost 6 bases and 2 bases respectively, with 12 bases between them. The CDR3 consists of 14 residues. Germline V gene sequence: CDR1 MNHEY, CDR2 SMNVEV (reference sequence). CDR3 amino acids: CASSRGAVTDTQYF. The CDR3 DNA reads TGTGCCAGCAGCCGGGGGGCCGTCACAGATACGCAGTATTTT.

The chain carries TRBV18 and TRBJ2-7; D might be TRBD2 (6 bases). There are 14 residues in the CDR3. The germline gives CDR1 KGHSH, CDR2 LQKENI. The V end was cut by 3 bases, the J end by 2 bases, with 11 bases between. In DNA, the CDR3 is TGTGCCAGCTCACCCGGACTACCGACCTACGAGCAGTACTTC. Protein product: CASSPGLPTYEQYF.

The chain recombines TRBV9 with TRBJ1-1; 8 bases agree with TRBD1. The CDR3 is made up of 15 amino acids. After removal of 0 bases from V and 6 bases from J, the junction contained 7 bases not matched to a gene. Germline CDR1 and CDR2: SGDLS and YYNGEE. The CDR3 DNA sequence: TGTGCCAGCAGCGTAGGGCCAGGGGGCTATGCTGAAGCTTTCTTT. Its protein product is CASSVGPGGYAEAFF.

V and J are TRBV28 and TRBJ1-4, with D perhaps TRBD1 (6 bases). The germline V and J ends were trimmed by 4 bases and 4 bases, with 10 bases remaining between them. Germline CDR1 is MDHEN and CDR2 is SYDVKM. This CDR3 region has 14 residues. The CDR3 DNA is TGTGCCAGCAGTTATACAGGGATTAATGAAAAACTGTTTTTT. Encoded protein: CASSYTGINEKLFF. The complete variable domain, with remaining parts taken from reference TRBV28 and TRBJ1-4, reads DVKVTQSSRYLVKRTGEKVFLECVQDMDHENMFWYRQDPGLGLRLIYFSYDVKMKEKGDIPEGYSVSREKKERFSLILESASTNQTSMYLCASSYTGINEKLFFGSGTQLSVL.

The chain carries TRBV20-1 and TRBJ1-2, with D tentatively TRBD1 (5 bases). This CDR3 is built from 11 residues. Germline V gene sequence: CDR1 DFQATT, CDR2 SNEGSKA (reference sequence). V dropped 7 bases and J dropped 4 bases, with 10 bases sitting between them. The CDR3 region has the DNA TGCAGTGTGGTCAGGGCCTATGGCTACACCTTC. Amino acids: CSVVRAYGYTF.

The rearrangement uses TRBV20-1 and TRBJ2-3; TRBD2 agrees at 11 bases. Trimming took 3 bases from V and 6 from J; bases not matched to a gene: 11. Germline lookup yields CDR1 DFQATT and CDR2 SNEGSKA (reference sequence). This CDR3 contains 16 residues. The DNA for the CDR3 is TGCAGTGCTAGTAGTATAGCGGGGGGGCATGTGGATACGCAGTATTTT. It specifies CSASSIAGGHVDTQYF.

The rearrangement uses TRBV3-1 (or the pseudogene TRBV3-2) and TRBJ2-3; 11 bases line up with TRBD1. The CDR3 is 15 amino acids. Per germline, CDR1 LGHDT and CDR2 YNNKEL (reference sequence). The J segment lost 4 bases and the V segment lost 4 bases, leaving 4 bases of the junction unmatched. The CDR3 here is CASSLRTGGADTQYF. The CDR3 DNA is TGTGCCAGCAGCCTCCGGACAGGGGGCGCAGATACGCAGTATTTT.

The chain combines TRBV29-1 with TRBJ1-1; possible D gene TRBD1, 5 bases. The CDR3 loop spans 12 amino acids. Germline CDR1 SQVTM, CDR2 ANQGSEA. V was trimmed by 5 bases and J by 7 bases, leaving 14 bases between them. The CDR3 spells CSVRQGQVEAFF. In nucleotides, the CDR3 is TGCAGCGTTCGGCAGGGCCAAGTTGAAGCTTTCTTT.

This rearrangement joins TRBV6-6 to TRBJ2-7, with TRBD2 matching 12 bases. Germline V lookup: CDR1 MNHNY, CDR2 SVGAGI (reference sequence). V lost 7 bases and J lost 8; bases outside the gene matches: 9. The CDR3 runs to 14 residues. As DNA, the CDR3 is TGTGCCAGCACAACTAGCGGGGGGACCACCAAGCAGTACTTC. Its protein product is CASTTSGGTTKQYF.

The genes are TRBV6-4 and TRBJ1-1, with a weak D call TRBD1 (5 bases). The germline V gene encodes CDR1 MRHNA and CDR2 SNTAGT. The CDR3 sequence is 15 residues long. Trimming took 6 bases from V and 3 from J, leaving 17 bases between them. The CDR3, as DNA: TGTGCCAGCAGGTCAGGGCGGGGAGGGGACACTGAAGCTTTCTTT. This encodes CASRSGRGGDTEAFF.

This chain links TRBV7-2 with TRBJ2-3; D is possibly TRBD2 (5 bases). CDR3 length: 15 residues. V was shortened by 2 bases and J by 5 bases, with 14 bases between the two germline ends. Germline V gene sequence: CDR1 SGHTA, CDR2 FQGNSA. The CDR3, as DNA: TGTGCCAGCAGCTTAAGGAAAGAGAGGGTAGATACGCAGTATTTT. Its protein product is CASSLRKERVDTQYF.

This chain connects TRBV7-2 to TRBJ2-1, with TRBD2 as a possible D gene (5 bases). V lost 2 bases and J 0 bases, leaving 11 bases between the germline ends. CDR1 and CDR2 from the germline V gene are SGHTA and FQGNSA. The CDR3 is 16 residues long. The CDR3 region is CASSLTRFPSYNEQFF. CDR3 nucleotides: TGTGCCAGCAGCTTAACTAGATTTCCCTCCTACAATGAGCAGTTCTTC.

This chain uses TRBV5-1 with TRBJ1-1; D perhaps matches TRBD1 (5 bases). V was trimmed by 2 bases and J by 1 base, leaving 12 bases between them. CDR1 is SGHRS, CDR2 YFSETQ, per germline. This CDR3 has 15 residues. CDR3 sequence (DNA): TGCGCCAGCAGCTTATTGGGGCAGAGGAACACTGAAGCTTTCTTT. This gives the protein CASSLLGQRNTEAFF.

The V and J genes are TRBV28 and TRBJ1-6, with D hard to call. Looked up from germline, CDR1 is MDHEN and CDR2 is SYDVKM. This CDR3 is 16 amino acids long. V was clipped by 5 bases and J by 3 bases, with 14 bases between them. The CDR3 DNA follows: TGTGCCAGCAGTCTGCGGGGTCAGATCTATAATTCACCCCTCCACTTT. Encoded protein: CASSLRGQIYNSPLHF.

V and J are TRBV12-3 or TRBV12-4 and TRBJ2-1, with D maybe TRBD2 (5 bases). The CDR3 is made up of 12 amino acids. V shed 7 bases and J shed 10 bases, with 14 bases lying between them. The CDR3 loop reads CASTRSGIEQFF. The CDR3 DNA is TGTGCCAGCACCCGATCCGGGATAGAGCAGTTCTTC.